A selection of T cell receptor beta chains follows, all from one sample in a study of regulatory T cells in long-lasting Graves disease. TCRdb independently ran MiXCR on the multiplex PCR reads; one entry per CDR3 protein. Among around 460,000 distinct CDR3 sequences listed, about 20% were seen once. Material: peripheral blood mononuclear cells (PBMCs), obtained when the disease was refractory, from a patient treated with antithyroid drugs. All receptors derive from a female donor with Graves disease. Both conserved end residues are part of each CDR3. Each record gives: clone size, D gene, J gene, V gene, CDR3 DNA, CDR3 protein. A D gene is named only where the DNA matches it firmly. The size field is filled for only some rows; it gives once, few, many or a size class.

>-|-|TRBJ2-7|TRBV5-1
TGCGCCAGCAGCTTGGCCGTGGACCTCTACGAGCAGTACTTC
CASSLAVDLYEQYF
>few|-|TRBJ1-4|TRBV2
TGTGCCAGCTTAAAGGACCCCCAGTCAACTAATGAAAAACTGTTTTTT
CASLKDPQSTNEKLFF
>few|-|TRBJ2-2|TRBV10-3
TGTGCCATCACCGTGGGGGGAACCGGGGAGCTGTTTTTT
CAITVGGTGELFF
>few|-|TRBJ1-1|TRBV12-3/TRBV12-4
TGTGCCAGCAGTTTTGGGCAGGTAATAATAGACACTGAAGCTTTCTTT
CASSFGQVIIDTEAFF
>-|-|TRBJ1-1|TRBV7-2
TGTGCCAGCAGCTCTCGGGGGGGGCTTGGCACTGAAGCTTTCTTT
CASSSRGGLGTEAFF
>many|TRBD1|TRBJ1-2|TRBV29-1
TGCAGCGCTGCCGGGACAGGGAATGGCTACACCTTC
CSAAGTGNGYTF
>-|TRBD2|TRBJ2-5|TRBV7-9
TGTGCCAGCAGCTTAGCGGACGGGGGGGCTCAAGAGACCCAGTACTTC
CASSLADGGAQETQYF
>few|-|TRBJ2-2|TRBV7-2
TGTGCCAGCATGTACGGGGCGAACACCAGGGAGCTGTTTTTT
CASMYGANTRELFF
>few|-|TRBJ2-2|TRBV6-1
TGTGCCAGCAGGAGCGGGCGTGACACCGGGGAGCTGTTTTTT
CASRSGRDTGELFF
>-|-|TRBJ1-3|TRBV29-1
TGCAGCGTTGAACACCGCGGGGGAAACACCATATATTTT
CSVEHRGGNTIYF
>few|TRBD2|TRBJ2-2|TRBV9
TGTGCCAGCAGCGTAGGAGCGGGGGGTAACACCGGGGAGCTGTTTTTT
CASSVGAGGNTGELFF
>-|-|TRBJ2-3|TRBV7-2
TGTGCCAGCAAGGACTCCCGTTCAATCACAGATACGCAGTATTTT
CASKDSRSITDTQYF
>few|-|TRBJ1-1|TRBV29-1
TGCAGCGTTCACCGGGGGTTGAACACTGAAGCTTTCTTT
CSVHRGLNTEAFF
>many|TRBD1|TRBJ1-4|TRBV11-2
TGTGCCAGCAGCACCCGGACAGGGAGTAATGAAAAACTGTTTTTT
CASSTRTGSNEKLFF
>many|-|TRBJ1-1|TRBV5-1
TGCGCCAGCACCGGGACGGACATGAACACTGAAGCTTTCTTT
CASTGTDMNTEAFF